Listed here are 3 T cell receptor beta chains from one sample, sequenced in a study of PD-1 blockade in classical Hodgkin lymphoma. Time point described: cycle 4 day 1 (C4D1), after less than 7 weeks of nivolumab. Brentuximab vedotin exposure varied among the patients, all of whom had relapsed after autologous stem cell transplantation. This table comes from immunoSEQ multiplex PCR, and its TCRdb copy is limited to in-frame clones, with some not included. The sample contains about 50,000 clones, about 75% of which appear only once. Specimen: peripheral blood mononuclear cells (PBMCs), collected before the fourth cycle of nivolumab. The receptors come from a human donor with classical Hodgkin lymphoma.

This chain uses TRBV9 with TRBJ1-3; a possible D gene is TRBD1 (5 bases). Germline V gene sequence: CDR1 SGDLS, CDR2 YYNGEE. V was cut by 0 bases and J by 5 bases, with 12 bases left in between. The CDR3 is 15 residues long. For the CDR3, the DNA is TGTGCCAGCAGCGTAGTTGGGACGGCACGAAACACCATATATTTT. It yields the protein CASSVVGTARNTIYF.

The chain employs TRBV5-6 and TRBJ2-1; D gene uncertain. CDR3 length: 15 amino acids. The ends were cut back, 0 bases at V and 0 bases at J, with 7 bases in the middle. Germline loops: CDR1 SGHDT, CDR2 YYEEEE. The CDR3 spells CASSLGWDSYNEQFF. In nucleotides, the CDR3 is TGTGCCAGCAGCTTGGGTTGGGACTCCTACAATGAGCAGTTCTTC.

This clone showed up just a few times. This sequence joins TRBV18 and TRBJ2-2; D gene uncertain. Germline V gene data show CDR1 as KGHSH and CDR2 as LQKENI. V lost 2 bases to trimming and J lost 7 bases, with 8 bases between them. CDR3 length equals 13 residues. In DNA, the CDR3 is TGTGCCAGCTCACCATCGAACCTCGGGGAGCTGTTTTTT. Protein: CASSPSNLGELFF.